This T cell receptor beta chain was sequenced during a study of CD8+ T cells in alopecia areata. This clone was observed a few times. Investigators isolated RNA and reverse transcribed it into cDNA to act as the sequencing template. The protocol was immunoSEQ multiplex PCR, while the TCRdb copy is restricted to in-frame clones and leaves out a portion. The sample holds about 23,000 clones, about 50% seen once. CDR1 SGHRS and CDR2 YFSETQ come from the germline V gene. CDR3 size: 12 residues. With 2 bases removed from V and 5 bases from J, the gap between germline ends came to 5 bases. The chain uses TRBV5-1 and TRBJ2-1, with D hard to call. Sequenced sample: NKG2D-high CD8+ T cells sorted from blood. The clonotype comes from a human donor with alopecia areata. The CDR3 region is CASSFLHNEQFF. CDR3 sequence (DNA): TGCGCCAGCAGCTTCCTCCACAATGAGCAGTTCTTC.